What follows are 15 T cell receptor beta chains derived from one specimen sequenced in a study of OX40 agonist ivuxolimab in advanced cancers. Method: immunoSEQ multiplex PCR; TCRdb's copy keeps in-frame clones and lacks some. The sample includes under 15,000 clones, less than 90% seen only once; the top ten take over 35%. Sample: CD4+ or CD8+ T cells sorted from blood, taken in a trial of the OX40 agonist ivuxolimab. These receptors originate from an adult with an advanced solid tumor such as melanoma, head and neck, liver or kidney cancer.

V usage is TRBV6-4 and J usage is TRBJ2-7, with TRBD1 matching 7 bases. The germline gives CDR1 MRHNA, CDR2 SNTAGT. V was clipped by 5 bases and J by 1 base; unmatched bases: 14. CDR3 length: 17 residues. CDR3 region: CASSWPVTGELSYEQYF. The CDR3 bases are TGTGCCAGCAGTTGGCCGGTTACAGGGGAACTATCCTACGAGCAGTACTTC.

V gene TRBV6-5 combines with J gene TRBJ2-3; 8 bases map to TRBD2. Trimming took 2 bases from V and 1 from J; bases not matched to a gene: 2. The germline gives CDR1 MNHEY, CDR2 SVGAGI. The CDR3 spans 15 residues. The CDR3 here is CASSYRRGGTDTQYF. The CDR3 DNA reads TGTGCCAGCAGTTACCGGCGGGGGGGCACAGATACGCAGTATTTT.

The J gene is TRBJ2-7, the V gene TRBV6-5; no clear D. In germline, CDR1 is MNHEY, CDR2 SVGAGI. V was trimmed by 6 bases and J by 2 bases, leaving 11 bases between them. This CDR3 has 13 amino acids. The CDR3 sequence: CASSSGPTYEQYF. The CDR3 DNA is TGTGCCAGCAGCTCGGGCCCCACCTACGAGCAGTACTTC.

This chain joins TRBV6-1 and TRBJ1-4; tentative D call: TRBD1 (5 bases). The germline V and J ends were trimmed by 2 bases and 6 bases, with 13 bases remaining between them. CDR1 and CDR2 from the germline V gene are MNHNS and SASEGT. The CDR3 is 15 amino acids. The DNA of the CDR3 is TGTGCCAGCAGTGAACGGGGGGAACCCCATGAAAAACTGTTTTTT. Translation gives CASSERGEPHEKLFF.

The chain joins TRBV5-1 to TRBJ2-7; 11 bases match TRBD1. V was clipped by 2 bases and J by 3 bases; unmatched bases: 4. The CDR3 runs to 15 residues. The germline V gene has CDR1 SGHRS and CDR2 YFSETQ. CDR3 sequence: CASSLPGQGVYEQYF. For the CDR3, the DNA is TGCGCCAGCAGCTTACCGGGACAGGGGGTCTACGAGCAGTACTTC.

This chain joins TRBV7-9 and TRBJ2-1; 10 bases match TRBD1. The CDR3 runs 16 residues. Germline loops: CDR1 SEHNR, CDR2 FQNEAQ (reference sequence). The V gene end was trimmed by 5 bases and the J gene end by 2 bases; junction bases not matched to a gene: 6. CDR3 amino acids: CASSPRTGGAYNEQFF. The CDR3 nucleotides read TGTGCCAGCAGCCCCCGGACAGGGGGAGCCTACAATGAGCAGTTCTTC. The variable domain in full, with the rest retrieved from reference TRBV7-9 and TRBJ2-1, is DTGVSQNPRHKITKRGQNVTFRCDPISEHNRLYWYRQTLGQGPEFLTYFQNEAQLEKSRLLSDRFSAERPKGSFSTLEIQRTEQGDSAMYLCASSPRTGGAYNEQFFGPGTRLTVL.

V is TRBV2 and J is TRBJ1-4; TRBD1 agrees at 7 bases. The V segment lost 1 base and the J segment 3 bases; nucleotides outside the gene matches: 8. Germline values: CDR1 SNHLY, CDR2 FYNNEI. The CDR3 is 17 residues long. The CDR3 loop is CASSEVVWDSPNEKLFF. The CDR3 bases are TGTGCCAGCAGTGAAGTAGTTTGGGACAGCCCTAATGAAAAACTGTTTTTT. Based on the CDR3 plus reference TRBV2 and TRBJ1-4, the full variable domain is EPEVTQTPSHQVTQMGQEVILRCVPISNHLYFYWYRQILGQKVEFLVSFYNNEISEKSEIFDDQFSVERPDGSNFTLKIRSTKLEDSAMYFCASSEVVWDSPNEKLFFGSGTQLSVL.

The CDR3 DNA reads as TGTGCCAGCCAGGACGATCACGAGCAGTACTTC. As protein: CASQDDHEQYF. V gene TRBV6-4 combines with J gene TRBJ2-7; D remains unclear. Trimming shortened V by 8 bases and J by 5 bases, and 10 bases separated the two germline ends. CDR1 MRHNA and CDR2 SNTAGT come from the germline V gene. The CDR3 runs 11 residues.

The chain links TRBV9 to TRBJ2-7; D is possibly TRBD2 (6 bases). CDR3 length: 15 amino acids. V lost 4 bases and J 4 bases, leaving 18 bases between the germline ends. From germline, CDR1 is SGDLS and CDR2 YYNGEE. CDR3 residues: CASSSGDFTPYEQYF. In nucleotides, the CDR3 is TGTGCCAGCAGCTCCGGGGACTTCACCCCGTACGAGCAGTACTTC.

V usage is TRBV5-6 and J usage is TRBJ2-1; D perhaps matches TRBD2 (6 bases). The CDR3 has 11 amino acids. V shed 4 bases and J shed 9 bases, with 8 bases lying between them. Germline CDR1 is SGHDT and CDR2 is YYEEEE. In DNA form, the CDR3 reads TGTGCCAGCAGCCTCGGGGGTGAGCAGTTCTTC. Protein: CASSLGGEQFF.

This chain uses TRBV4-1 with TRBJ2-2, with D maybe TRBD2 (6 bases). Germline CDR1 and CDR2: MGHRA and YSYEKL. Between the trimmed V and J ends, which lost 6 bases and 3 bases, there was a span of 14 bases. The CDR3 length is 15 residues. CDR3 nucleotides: TGCGCCAGCAGTCACTCGGGGGAGGACACCGGGGAGCTGTTTTTT. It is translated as CASSHSGEDTGELFF.

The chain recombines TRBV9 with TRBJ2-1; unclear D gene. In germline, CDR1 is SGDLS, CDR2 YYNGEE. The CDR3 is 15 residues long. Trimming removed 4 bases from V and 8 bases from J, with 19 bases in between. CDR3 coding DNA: TGTGCCAGCAGCCCAGGACGGTTCTCTCGTGATGAGCAGTTCTTC. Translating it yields CASSPGRFSRDEQFF.

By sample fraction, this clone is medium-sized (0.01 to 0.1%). The CDR3 region is CASSPLEQAVYGYTF. DNA of the CDR3: TGTGCCAGCAGCCCTCTCGAACAGGCCGTTTATGGCTACACCTTC. The gene calls are TRBV7-9 and TRBJ1-2, with a tentative D call TRBD1 (5 bases). This CDR3 region has 15 residues. CDR1 SEHNR and CDR2 FQNEAQ come from the germline V gene (reference sequence). V lost 5 bases, J lost 5 bases, and 18 bases lay in between.

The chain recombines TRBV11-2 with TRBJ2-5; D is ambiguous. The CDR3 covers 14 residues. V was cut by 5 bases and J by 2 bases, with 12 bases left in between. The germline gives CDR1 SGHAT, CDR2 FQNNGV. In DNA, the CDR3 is TGTGCCAGCAGCCCCCGCAGCGAACAAGAGACCCAGTACTTC. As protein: CASSPRSEQETQYF.

CDR3 protein: CATTTSGGTQETQYF. CDR3 DNA sequence: TGTGCCACCACGACTAGCGGGGGGACGCAAGAGACCCAGTACTTC. The rearrangement uses TRBV5-6 and TRBJ2-5; the match to TRBD2 covers 13 bases. The germline V gene encodes CDR1 SGHDT and CDR2 YYEEEE. The CDR3 has 15 amino acids. Trimming cost V 9 bases and J 2 bases; bases outside gene matches: 7.